This T cell receptor (beta chain) was identified during a study of cytomegalovirus exposure and HLA in healthy donors (dated by TCRdb to 2016 to 2017). About the study as a whole: According to an earlier analysis of 450 to 650 of the donors, about 179 million T cells yielded 90 million to 130 million unique TCR beta sequences and more than 250 Gb of sequence data. Rather than using new phenotypic data, the later analysis identified candidate immune exposures from TCR beta sequences and from how often those sequences occurred across donors. A separate validation cohort of roughly 130 different subjects was used in addition to the roughly 670-subject first cohort. Donor age, sex, ethnicity and CMV serostatus were compiled together with the repertoire data. High-throughput TCR immunosequencing, statistical association of individual TCRs with disease status, and machine learning were combined to predict cytomegalovirus infection status. A later genetic analysis used genome-wide SNP genotypes for about 65% of the 666 donors, treating that subset as a discovery cohort. The T cell repertoires of roughly 660 subjects were profiled by immunosequencing and related to cytomegalovirus serostatus. About 300 gigabases of sequencing data and approximately 92 million unique TCR sequences made up an early release that covered some 640 HLA-typed donors. To decide whether each TCR beta V gene segment behaved as functional or pseudogenic, an earlier analysis of nearly 600 of the donors relied on high-throughput TCR beta sequencing. All discovery cohort repertoires had been generated on a single sequencing platform. HLA typing covered class I and class II loci at four-digit resolution. Among a few hundred genotyped donors of the cohort, an average of around 240,000 unique TCR beta nucleotide sequences were sequenced per donor, around 20% of them non-productive. The study was designed to test whether signatures of past pathogen exposure could be identified by cataloging public T cell receptors. Of the 300 to 500 genotyped donors, 81% were placed in the genetic ancestry cluster associated with self-reported Caucasian donors. Typing coverage differed by locus: A, B, C, DRB1 and DQB1 were typed in about 620-640 donors, DQA1 in 522, DPA1 in around 610, and DPB1 in around 440. To study patterns of TCR occurrence, a later analysis re-analyzed previously published TCR beta repertoires from around 660 donors and added high-resolution HLA genotyping. Four to six DR-DQ haplotypes were handled as single units for association and clustering, since linkage in the cohort was strong.

The cohort consisted of approximately 670 healthy bone marrow donors. At the time of sampling, all cohort members were nominally healthy, though unrecorded immune exposures were likely present. The donor was CMV seronegative and belonged to the group of 352 seronegative cohort members. Each donor provided a peripheral blood sample, and peripheral blood mononuclear cells were used for TCR beta sequencing. Genomic DNA extraction from the blood cell samples was performed with the Qiagen DNeasy Blood Extraction Kit. Broader findings and caveats from the paper: Because counts were too low, seventeen rarely observed V segments, including chromosome 9 orphons, were excluded from the earlier analysis of roughly 580 of the donors. In both the original and validation cohorts, the classifier was reported to diagnose cytomegalovirus status with high specificity and sensitivity. Strong co-occurrence of HLA alleles, especially DR and DQ, made assigning TCR associations to individual alleles difficult. Some IMGT-functional V segments, including TRBV6-2 and TRBV6-3, could not be distinguished by the 87-base-pair reads and were therefore excluded. A cluster of highly shared sequence variants was judged likely to be a technical artifact of the sequencing pipeline. In an earlier analysis of around 500 of the donors, most TCR beta V segments appeared in productive rearrangements about 87% or about 30% of the time, broadly matching IMGT annotations. A further reported finding was that TCR beta sequences accurately predicted the HLA-A and HLA-B alleles for most subjects in the first cohort. According to a later analysis, most CMV-associated TCR beta chains appeared to be HLA-restricted, and the HLA associations seemed to be driven largely by CMV exposure. Correlated functional status among segregating V segments might reflect linkage disequilibrium, but an unknown experimental factor could not be ruled out. In this cohort, only TCR beta chains were sequenced, and detectable features were limited by the absence of alpha or paired-chain data. The presence/absence analyses assumed that sequencing depth was roughly uniform across donors, and that assumption may not be true. CMV serostatus was the only immune exposure information available for the cohort. Compared with equally common non-associated chains, HLA-associated TCR beta chains in a later analysis were more clonally expanded and had lower generation probabilities. In a later genetic analysis, a missense DCLRE1C variant was associated with V-gene and J-gene trimming of TCR beta chains, and the association was replicated in an independent cohort. In a later analysis, TCR association rates were found to vary across HLA loci, with the most associated TCRs seen for DRB1 alleles and the fewest for HLA-C alleles. Because some donors lacked HLA typing at each locus, the association tests relied only on the typed subset. Several of the top co-occurrence clusters appeared to be linked to parvovirus B19, influenza, CMV and Epstein-Barr virus, according to a later analysis. Compared with the 666-donor mean, donors in an Asian-associated ancestry cluster had fewer N-insertions in productive TCRs, according to a later genetic analysis. While some public TCRs were present in many individuals, most TCR sequences turned up only very rarely across donors. According to the authors, the approach could potentially be generalized to other disease states and immunological phenotypes. A later analysis associated about 18,000 TCR beta sequences with specific HLA alleles at a false discovery rate of 0.05. The study gave a list of some 150 TCR beta chains associated with cytomegalovirus. Three of the identified cytomegalovirus-associated TCR beta chains were confirmed in vitro to be specific for cytomegalovirus antigens.

Libraries were constructed by the immunoSEQ multiplex PCR assay. For the multiplex PCR, a mixture combining 60 forward primers for TCR Vbeta segments and 13 reverse primers for TCR Jbeta segments was used. The CDR3 region of rearranged TCR beta genes was amplified from genomic DNA by a multiplex PCR assay. On the Illumina HiSeq System, the amplified TCR beta libraries were sequenced as 87-base-pair reads. Per the authors' processing: A later analysis counted some 80 million unique TCR beta chains across the 666 repertoires, and roughly 9.9 million of these chains were shared by at least two donors. A nearest-neighbor algorithm error-corrected the raw reads and collapsed the reads into unique sequences, merging closely related sequences to remove PCR and sequencing errors. V, D and J gene segments were assigned by aligning CDR3 sequences to IMGT reference sequences. For a sequence to be retained, a match of at least six nucleotides was required to both a V gene segment and a J gene segment. A rearrangement was called productive if the CDR3 had no stop codons and remained in frame with V and J, and every other rearrangement was called non-productive. Following IMGT convention, CDR3 was defined as the stretch from the second conserved V-encoded cysteine to the conserved J-encoded phenylalanine. In an earlier analysis of 550 to 650 of the donors, sequences lacking an unambiguous match to a single V gene segment were excluded. In an earlier analysis of almost 600 of the donors, a V segment was called functional when productive rearrangements were above 56.7%, and segregating when the standard deviation between donors exceeded 5%. A statistical classification framework was built for diagnosing cytomegalovirus status from the catalog of TCR beta chain sequences. A later analysis assigned V and J genes by comparing TCR nucleotide sequences with IMGT/GENE-DB human TR gene sequences. A later analysis assigned CDR3 sequences and most-parsimonious VDJ recombination scenarios with the TCRdist pipeline. In a later analysis, every TCR beta chain was defined by the combination of its CDR3 amino acid sequence and its V-gene family, and reads without a unique V-gene family were dropped. To address suspected cross-contamination and a sequencing artifact, a later analysis removed several hundred highly shared, low-generation-probability nucleotide sequences. For each public chain, a later analysis derived a clonal expansion index from normalized ranks of inferred template counts within each repertoire. A later analysis computed generation probabilities with a VDJ recombination model fitted to out-of-frame rearrangements, and checked the results against IGoR. A later analysis scored TCR-TCR, TCR-HLA and TCR-CMV co-occurrence with hypergeometric tests, applying a repertoire-size bias correction to TCR pairs. False discovery rates were estimated in a later analysis by permuting HLA or CMV assignments 20 times. In a later analysis, co-occurring TCRs were grouped using DBSCAN, with TCRdist sequence similarity added in when clustering inside HLA-allele-positive subsets. Repertoires with fewer than 30,000 or more than 120,000 public chains, plus five repertoires with anomalous nucleotide sharing, were excluded from co-occurrence clustering. TCRdb retrieved this table from immuneACCESS and kept in-frame rearrangements only. Not all clones are present; in checked studies, unresolved V genes account for under half, and no reason is known for the remainder. Clonal size and the V and J genes are those of that table, whereas D and trimming came from the DNA. Recorded for this sample are tens of thousands of clones; about four fifths of them occurred a single time. Jointly, the top ten make up 2.4% of the sample.

Regarding this clone: It has no known antigen specificity. No per-base quality is available; no much larger clone lies one base away.

The CDR3 starts with the cysteine, ends with the phenylalanine, and has 13 residues. CDR3 DNA only is kept here, 39 bases in frame from base 1. Trimming removed 3 bases from V and 3 bases from J, leaving 8 bases between the germline ends. Per the germline V gene (reference sequence), LNHDA is the CDR1 and SQIVND is the CDR2. The chain couples TRBV19 to TRBJ1-1, with the D gene too uncertain to name. What was sequenced was PBMCs. The receptor comes from a woman aged 50 to 60 in good health and CMV-seronegative. The CDR3: CASSMVGDTEAFF. The sequenced DNA: TGTGCCAGTAGTATGGTTGGAGACACTGAAGCTTTCTTT.